This TCR beta chain comes out of a study of shared clonotypes between healthy human individuals. Points from the study as a whole: Larger richness was generally estimated for naive than memory subsets. Rarefaction analysis demonstrated incomplete sorted-subset sequencing notwithstanding large depth.

At a deep level, the assay was run. The sorted-subset replicate PCRs were given about 210 ng DNA, which is around 29,000 T cell genomes. The method was immunoSEQ multiplex PCR; TCRdb's version includes in-frame clones alone and lacks a portion of them. The table includes about 2.5 million clones, about 90% detected once. This CDR3 is built from 13 residues. CDR1 SGDLS and CDR2 YYNGEE come from the germline V gene. Trimming cost V 0 bases and J 2 bases, with 5 bases left between them. With respect to this clone: Its antigen is currently unknown. Within the sample, other DNA sequences also encode this same CDR3.

The V call is TRBV9, the J call TRBJ1-1; no clear D. This receptor was identified in a man younger than 35 in good health. Some clones in this sample may be carry-over from other donors' samples. Specimen: naive CD4+ T cells from PBMCs. The subset here: CD45RA+ positively selected. The CDR3 DNA reads TGTGCCAGCAGCGTAGATGAAAACACTGAAGCTTTCTTT. Encoded protein: CASSVDENTEAFF.